This passage covers 17 T cell receptor beta chains from one sample sequenced in a study of blood T cells in healthy people across ages. The second PCR ran about 6 to 11 cycles with a sample-barcoded 5' primer and J-beta primers. Each CDR3 protein gets one entry after TCRdb re-called the 5' RACE reads with MiXCR. The sample records 750,000 to 850,000 distinct CDR3 sequences, 25% being singletons. These data were also reused for a study on T cells of mothers and their children.

The sample taken for sequencing was blood. The receptors were gathered from a boy between 10 and 17 years old in good health.

V gene TRBV6-6 combines with J gene TRBJ1-1, with 9 bases lining up with TRBD1. Losses at the gene ends were 5 bases for V and 7 bases for J; bases not matched to a gene: 14. CDR1 MNHNY and CDR2 SVGAGI come from the germline V gene (reference sequence). This CDR3 comprises 16 residues. The CDR3 nucleotides read TGTGCCAGCAGTGGGCAACAGGGGGCCGGGCGAGTTGAAGCTTTCTTT. Translating gives CASSGQQGAGRVEAFF.

This clonotype was picked up a small number of times. The chain recombines TRBV28 with TRBJ1-2; 8 bases match TRBD1. CDR3 length equals 15 residues. V trimming: 3 bases; J trimming: 1 base; junction bases outside the gene matches: 4. Germline assignment: CDR1 MDHEN and CDR2 SYDVKM. In DNA form, the CDR3 reads TGTGCCAGCAGTTTCGTCGACAGGGGTAACTATGGCTACACCTTC. Residues: CASSFVDRGNYGYTF.

The sample holds a few counts of this clonotype. The chain joins TRBV7-2 to TRBJ2-7; possible D gene TRBD1, 5 bases. Trimming cost V 5 bases and J 0 bases, with 11 bases left between them. This CDR3 has 14 residues. Germline CDR1 reads SGHTA; CDR2 reads FQGNSA. CDR3 amino acids: CASSQGLDSYEQYF. The CDR3 DNA reads as TGTGCCAGCAGCCAGGGTCTCGACTCCTACGAGCAGTACTTC.

The chain carries TRBV29-1 and TRBJ2-5; TRBD2 aligns across 14 bases. Germline lookup yields CDR1 SQVTM and CDR2 ANQGSEA. The CDR3 runs to 14 residues. V lost 6 bases to trimming and J lost 2 bases; unmatched junction nucleotides: 2. The CDR3 sequence: CSVRTSGGQETQYF. For the CDR3, the DNA is TGCAGCGTCCGGACTAGCGGGGGGCAAGAGACCCAGTACTTC.

The chain has TRBV9 and TRBJ2-3; D unclear. Germline CDR1 reads SGDLS; CDR2 reads YYNGEE. V was trimmed by 4 bases and J by 2 bases, leaving 20 bases between them. CDR3 length: 17 residues. The CDR3 sequence: CASSPAVGQDTTDTQYF. Here the CDR3 DNA reads TGTGCCAGCAGCCCAGCCGTAGGGCAGGATACCACAGATACGCAGTATTTT.

This clonotype has only a few counts. V and J are TRBV29-1 and TRBJ2-7; tentatively, D is TRBD1 (5 bases). Trimming took 0 bases from V and 7 from J, leaving 19 bases between them. The germline CDR1 and CDR2 sequences are SQVTM and ANQGSEA. This CDR3 is built from 15 residues. The CDR3 sequence: CSVEDLPDTLVEQYF. The CDR3 DNA sequence: TGCAGCGTTGAAGACCTCCCGGACACGTTGGTTGAGCAGTACTTC.

The chain combines TRBV9 with TRBJ2-1, with a possible D match to TRBD2 (5 bases). This CDR3 has 16 residues. The germline CDR1 and CDR2 sequences are SGDLS and YYNGEE. The V and J ends lost 2 bases and 0 bases respectively, with 12 bases between them. CDR3 sequence: CASSVQSSISYNEQFF. The CDR3 coding sequence is TGTGCCAGCAGCGTCCAATCTAGCATCTCCTACAATGAGCAGTTCTTC. Complete variable domain (other parts from reference TRBV9 and TRBJ2-1): DSGVTQTPKHLITATGQRVTLRCSPRSGDLSVYWYQQSLDQGLQFLIQYYNGEERAKGNILERFSAQQFPDLHSELNLSSLELGDSALYFCASSVQSSISYNEQFFGPGTRLTVL.

This sequence joins TRBV6-4 and TRBJ2-1; 8 bases fit TRBD2. Trimming cost V 1 base and J 6 bases; bases outside gene matches: 5. CDR3 length: 15 residues. Germline loops: CDR1 MRHNA, CDR2 SNTAGT. The CDR3 region is CASSDFGTSVNEQFF. The CDR3 nucleotides read TGTGCCAGCAGTGACTTCGGGACTAGTGTCAATGAGCAGTTCTTC.

There are a few counts of this clonotype. The V and J genes are TRBV12-3 or TRBV12-4 and TRBJ2-1; either TRBD1 or TRBD2 may supply D (5 bases each). The J call may not be correct, given that the DNA end is closer to TRBJ2-5. The CDR3 length is 11 residues. CDR3 DNA: TGTGCCAGCACCCCTGGGGGGACCCAGTACTTC. This sequence encodes CASTPGGTQYF.

J is TRBJ1-4 and V is TRBV4-3, with D possibly matching TRBD1 (5 bases). In germline, CDR1 is LGHNA, CDR2 YSLEER. CDR3 length: 16 amino acids. V was trimmed by 0 bases and J by 5 bases, leaving 13 bases between them. The CDR3 DNA reads as TGCGCCAGCAGCCAAGATGGGGGAGGTAGGAATGAAAAACTGTTTTTT. It translates to CASSQDGGGRNEKLFF.

This clonotype has more than one count but fewer than ten. The chain uses TRBV7-2 and TRBJ1-1; a possible D gene is TRBD1 (6 bases). The V end lost 2 bases, the J end lost 4 bases, and 14 bases lay between the germline ends. The CDR3 consists of 15 residues. CDR1 and CDR2 (germline): SGHTA, FQGNSA. The DNA of the CDR3 is TGTGCCAGCAGCTTACGACAGGAGGCGGGCACTGAAGCTTTCTTT. It specifies CASSLRQEAGTEAFF.

This clonotype was recorded a few times. The V and J genes are TRBV28 and TRBJ2-5; D might be TRBD2 (7 bases). Matching the DNA end better, TRBJ2-7 makes the J call doubtful. This CDR3 is 13 amino acids long. CDR1 is MDHEN and CDR2 is SYDVKM in the germline V gene. The CDR3 loop reads CASSPGGADEQYF. CDR3 nucleotide sequence: TGTGCCAGCAGCCCTGGGGGGGCGGACGAGCAGTACTTC.

The genes are TRBV29-1 and TRBJ2-1; D may be TRBD1 (6 bases). The germline CDR1 and CDR2 sequences are SQVTM and ANQGSEA. This CDR3 is built from 11 residues. CDR3 nucleotides: TGCAGGGGGGCCCACTACAATGAGCAGTTCTTC. This encodes CRGAHYNEQFF.

The chain employs TRBV3-1 and TRBJ1-2; TRBD1 matches at 7 bases. The CDR3 is 21 amino acids. Looked up from germline, CDR1 is LGHDT and CDR2 is YNNKEL (reference sequence). V shed 0 bases, J shed 4 bases, and the junction held 23 bases outside the gene matches. In DNA, the CDR3 is TGTGCCAGCAGCCAAGATAGGACAGGCCCTTCGCAACCTGTTCTGGGCTATGGCTACACCTTC. Translating it yields CASSQDRTGPSQPVLGYGYTF.

Only a few counts were recorded for this clonotype. The chain has TRBV3-1 and TRBJ2-5, with a possible D match to TRBD2 (5 bases). The J call is in doubt because the DNA end fits TRBJ2-7 better. Germline V lookup: CDR1 LGHDT, CDR2 YNNKEL (reference sequence). The CDR3 has 14 amino acids. CDR3 nucleotides: TGTGCCAGCAGTCCAGACGGGGTGGCCTACGAGCAGTACTTC. Protein sequence: CASSPDGVAYEQYF.

V is TRBV20-1 and J is TRBJ1-5; 12 nucleotides align to TRBD1. The trim removed 2 bases at V and 7 bases at J, leaving 3 bases unmatched. The CDR3 covers 14 residues. Germline V gene sequence: CDR1 DFQATT, CDR2 SNEGSKA (reference sequence). In nucleotides, the CDR3 is TGCAGTGCTAGACCCGGGACAGGGGGCCAGCCCCAGCATTTT. The encoded protein is CSARPGTGGQPQHF.

This clonotype was picked up a small number of times. The V gene is TRBV5-6, the J gene TRBJ1-1, with 10 positions matching TRBD1. CDR1 is SGHDT, CDR2 YYEEEE, per germline. After removal of 4 bases from V and 2 bases from J, the junction contained 8 bases not matched to a gene. The CDR3 covers 16 residues. The CDR3 spells CASSPDRGRINTEAFF. As DNA, the CDR3 is TGTGCCAGCAGCCCCGACAGGGGGCGTATCAACACTGAAGCTTTCTTT.